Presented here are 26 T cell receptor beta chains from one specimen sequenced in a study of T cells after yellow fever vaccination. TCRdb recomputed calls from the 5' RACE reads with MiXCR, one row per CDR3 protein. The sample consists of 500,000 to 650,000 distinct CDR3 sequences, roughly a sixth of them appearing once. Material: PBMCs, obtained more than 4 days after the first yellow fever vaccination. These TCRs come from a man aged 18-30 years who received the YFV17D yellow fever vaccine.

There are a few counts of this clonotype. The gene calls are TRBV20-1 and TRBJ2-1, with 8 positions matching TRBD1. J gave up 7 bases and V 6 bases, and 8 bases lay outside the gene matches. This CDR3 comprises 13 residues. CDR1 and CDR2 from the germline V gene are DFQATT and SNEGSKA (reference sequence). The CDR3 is CSAPPGQGNEQFF. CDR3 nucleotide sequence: TGCAGTGCCCCCCCCGGACAGGGTAATGAGCAGTTCTTC.

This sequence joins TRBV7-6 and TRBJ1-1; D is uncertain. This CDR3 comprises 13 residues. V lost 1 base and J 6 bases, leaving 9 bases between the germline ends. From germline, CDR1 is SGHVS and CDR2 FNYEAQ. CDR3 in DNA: TGTGCCAGCAGCTTAGTCGGGAGCGCTGAAGCTTTCTTT. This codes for CASSLVGSAEAFF.

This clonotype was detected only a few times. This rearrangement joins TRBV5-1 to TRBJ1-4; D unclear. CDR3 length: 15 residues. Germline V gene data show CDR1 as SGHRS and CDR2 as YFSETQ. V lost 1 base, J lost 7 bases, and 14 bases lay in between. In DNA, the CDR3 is TGCGCCAGCAGCTTGCCCCGGGAAGAAGGTGAAAAACTGTTTTTT. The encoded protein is CASSLPREEGEKLFF. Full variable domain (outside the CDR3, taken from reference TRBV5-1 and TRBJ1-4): KAGVTQTPRYLIKTRGQQVTLSCSPISGHRSVSWYQQTPGQGLQFLFEYFSETQRNKGNFPGRFSGRQFSNSRSEMNVSTLELGDSALYLCASSLPREEGEKLFFGSGTQLSVL.

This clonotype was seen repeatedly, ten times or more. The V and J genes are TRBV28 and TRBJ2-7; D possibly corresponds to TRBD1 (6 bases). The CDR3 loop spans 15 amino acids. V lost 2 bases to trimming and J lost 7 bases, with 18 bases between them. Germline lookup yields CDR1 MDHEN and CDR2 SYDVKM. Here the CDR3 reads CASSLPPGASREQYF. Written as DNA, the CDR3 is TGTGCCAGCAGTTTACCGCCAGGGGCAAGTAGGGAGCAGTACTTC.

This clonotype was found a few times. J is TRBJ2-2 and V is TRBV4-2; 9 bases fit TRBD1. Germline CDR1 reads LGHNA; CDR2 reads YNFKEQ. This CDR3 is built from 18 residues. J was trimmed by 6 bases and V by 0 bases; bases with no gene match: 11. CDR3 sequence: CASSQEPSGTGLAGELFF. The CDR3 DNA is TGTGCCAGCAGCCAAGAGCCTTCCGGGACAGGGCTCGCCGGGGAGCTGTTTTTT.

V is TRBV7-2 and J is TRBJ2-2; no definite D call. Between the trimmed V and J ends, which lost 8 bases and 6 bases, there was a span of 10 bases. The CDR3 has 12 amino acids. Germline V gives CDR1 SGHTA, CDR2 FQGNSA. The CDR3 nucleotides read TGTGCCAGCCTTTATTTCTCCGGGGAGCTGTTTTTT. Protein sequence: CASLYFSGELFF.

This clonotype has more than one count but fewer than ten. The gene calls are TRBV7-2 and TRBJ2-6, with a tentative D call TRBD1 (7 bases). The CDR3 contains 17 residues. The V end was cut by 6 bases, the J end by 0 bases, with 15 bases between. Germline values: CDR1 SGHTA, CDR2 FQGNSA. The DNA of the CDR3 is TGTGCCAGCAGTCCGACAGGGACTGTCTCTGGGGCCAACGTCCTGACTTTC. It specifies CASSPTGTVSGANVLTF.

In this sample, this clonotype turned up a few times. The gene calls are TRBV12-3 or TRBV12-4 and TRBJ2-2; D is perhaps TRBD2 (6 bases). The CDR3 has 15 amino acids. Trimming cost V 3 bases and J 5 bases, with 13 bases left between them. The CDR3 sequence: CASSLAGLGTGELFF. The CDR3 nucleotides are TGTGCCAGCAGTTTGGCGGGGCTAGGGACCGGGGAGCTGTTTTTT.

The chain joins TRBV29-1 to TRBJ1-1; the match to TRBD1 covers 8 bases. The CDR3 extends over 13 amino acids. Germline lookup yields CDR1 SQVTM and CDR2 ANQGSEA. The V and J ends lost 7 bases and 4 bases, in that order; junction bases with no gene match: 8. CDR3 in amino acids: CSAHGTGGTEAFF. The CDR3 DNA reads TGCAGCGCCCATGGTACAGGGGGCACTGAAGCTTTCTTT.

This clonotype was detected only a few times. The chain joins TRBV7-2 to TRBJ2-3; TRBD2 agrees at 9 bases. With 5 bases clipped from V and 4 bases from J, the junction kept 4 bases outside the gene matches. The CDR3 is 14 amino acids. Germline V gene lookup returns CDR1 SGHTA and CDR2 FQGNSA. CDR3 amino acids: CASSTGTSSDTQYF. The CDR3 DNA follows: TGTGCCAGCAGCACAGGGACTAGCTCAGATACGCAGTATTTT.

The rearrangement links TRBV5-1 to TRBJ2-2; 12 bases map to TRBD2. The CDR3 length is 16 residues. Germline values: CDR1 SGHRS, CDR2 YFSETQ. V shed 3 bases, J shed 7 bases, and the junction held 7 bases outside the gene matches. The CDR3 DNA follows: TGCGCCAGCAGCTCGTCTAGCGGGGGGGCAAACGGGGAGCTGTTTTTT. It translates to CASSSSSGGANGELFF. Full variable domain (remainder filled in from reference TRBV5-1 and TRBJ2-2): KAGVTQTPRYLIKTRGQQVTLSCSPISGHRSVSWYQQTPGQGLQFLFEYFSETQRNKGNFPGRFSGRQFSNSRSEMNVSTLELGDSALYLCASSSSSGGANGELFFGEGSRLTVL.

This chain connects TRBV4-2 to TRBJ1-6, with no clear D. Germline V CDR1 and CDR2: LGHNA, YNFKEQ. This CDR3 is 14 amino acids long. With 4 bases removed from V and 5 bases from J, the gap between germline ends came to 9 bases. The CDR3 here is CASSLEIHNSPLHF. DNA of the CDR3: TGTGCCAGCAGCCTTGAGATCCATAATTCACCCCTCCACTTT.

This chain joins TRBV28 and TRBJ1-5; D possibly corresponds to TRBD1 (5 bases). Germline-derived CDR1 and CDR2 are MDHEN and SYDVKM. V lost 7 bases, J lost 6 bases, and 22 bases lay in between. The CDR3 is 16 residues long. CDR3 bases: TGTGCCAGCACCTCCTTTGGGGGAAGGGTGGGTCAGCCCCAGCATTTT. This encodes CASTSFGGRVGQPQHF.

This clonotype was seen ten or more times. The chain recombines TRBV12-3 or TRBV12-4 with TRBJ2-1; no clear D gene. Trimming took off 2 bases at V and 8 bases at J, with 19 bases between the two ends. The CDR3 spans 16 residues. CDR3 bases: TGTGCCAGCAGTTTACCTAAGGTACCTAAGCCCCATGAGCAGTTCTTC. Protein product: CASSLPKVPKPHEQFF.

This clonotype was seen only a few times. DNA of the CDR3: TGTGCCAGCAGCTTAACTCGACTAGCGGGGGGCCTCGCCTACAATGAGCAGTTCTTC. Translating it yields CASSLTRLAGGLAYNEQFF. The chain employs TRBV7-3 and TRBJ2-1; 13 positions match TRBD2. J gave up 2 bases and V 0 bases, and 7 bases lay outside the gene matches. CDR1 SGHTA and CDR2 FQGTGA come from the germline V gene. The length of the CDR3 is 19 residues.

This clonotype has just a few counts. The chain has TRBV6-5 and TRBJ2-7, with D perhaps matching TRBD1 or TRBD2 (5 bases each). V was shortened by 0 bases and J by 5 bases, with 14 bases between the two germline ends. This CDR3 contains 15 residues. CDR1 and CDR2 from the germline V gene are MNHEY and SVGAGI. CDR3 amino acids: CASSYSGPALNEQYF. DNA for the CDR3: TGTGCCAGCAGTTACTCGGGACCGGCTCTCAACGAGCAGTACTTC.

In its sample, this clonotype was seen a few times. CDR3 residues: CASRNGLSYEQYF. In DNA form, the CDR3 reads TGTGCCAGCAGAAACGGGCTCTCCTACGAGCAGTACTTC. The chain carries TRBV7-9 and TRBJ2-7, with D unresolved. The ends were cut back, 6 bases at V and 0 bases at J, with 9 bases in the middle. The CDR3 sequence is 13 residues long. Germline V gene data show CDR1 as SEHNR and CDR2 as FQNEAQ (reference sequence).

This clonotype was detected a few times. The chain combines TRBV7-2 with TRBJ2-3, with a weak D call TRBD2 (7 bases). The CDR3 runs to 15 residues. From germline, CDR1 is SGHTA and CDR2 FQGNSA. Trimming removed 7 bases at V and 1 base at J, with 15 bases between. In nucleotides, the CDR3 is TGTGCCAGCACCTGGGGGGCGGGGGGCACAGATACGCAGTATTTT. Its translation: CASTWGAGGTDTQYF.

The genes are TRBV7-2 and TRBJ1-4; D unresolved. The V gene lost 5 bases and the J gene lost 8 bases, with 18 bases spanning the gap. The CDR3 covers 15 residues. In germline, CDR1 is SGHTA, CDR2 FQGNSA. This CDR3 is CASSRAAAVEEKLFF. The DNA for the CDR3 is TGTGCCAGCAGCCGCGCGGCCGCGGTGGAAGAAAAACTGTTTTTT.

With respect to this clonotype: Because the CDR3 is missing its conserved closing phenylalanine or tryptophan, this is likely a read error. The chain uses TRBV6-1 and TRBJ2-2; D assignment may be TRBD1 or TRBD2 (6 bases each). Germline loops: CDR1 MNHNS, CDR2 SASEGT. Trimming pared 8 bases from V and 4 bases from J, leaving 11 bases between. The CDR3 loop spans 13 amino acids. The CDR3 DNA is TGTGCCAGCCGGGGGCAGGGCACCGGGGAGCTGTTTTAT. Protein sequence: CASRGQGTGELFY.

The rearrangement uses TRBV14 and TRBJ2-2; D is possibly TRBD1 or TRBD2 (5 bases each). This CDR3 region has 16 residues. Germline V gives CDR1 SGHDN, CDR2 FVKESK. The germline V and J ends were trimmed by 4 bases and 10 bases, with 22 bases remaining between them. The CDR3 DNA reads TGTGCCAGCAGCCCCCTGAGGGGTAGTGAGAGGGAGGAGCTGTTTTTT. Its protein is CASSPLRGSEREELFF.

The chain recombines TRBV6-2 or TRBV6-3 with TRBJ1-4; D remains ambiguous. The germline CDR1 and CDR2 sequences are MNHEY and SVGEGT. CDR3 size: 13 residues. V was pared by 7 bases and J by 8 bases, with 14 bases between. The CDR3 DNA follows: TGTGCCAGCAACGCAGCTTTCCGGGAAAAACTGTTTTTT. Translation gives CASNAAFREKLFF.

The CDR3 DNA reads as TGTGCCAGCAGTTACTCGAGTAATTTGGCGCAGTTCTTC. Its protein product is CASSYSSNLAQFF. The chain employs TRBV6-5 and TRBJ2-1; no reliable D call. The CDR3 consists of 13 residues. The germline V and J ends were trimmed by 0 bases and 12 bases, with 12 bases remaining between them. Germline V gene data show CDR1 as MNHEY and CDR2 as SVGAGI.

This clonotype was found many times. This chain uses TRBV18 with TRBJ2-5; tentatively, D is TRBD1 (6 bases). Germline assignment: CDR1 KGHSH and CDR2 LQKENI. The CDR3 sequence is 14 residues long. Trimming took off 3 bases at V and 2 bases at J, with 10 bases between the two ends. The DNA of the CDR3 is TGTGCCAGCTCACCTAGGACAGAGCAAGAGACCCAGTACTTC. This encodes CASSPRTEQETQYF.

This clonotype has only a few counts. CDR3 loop: CASSYRPIATNEKLFF. Here the CDR3 DNA reads TGTGCCAGCAGTTACCGACCGATTGCAACTAATGAAAAACTGTTTTTT. The gene calls are TRBV6-2 or TRBV6-3 and TRBJ1-4; no clear D. V was trimmed by 2 bases and J by 0 bases, leaving 10 bases between them. Looked up from germline, CDR1 is MNHEY and CDR2 is SVGEGT. CDR3 size: 16 residues.

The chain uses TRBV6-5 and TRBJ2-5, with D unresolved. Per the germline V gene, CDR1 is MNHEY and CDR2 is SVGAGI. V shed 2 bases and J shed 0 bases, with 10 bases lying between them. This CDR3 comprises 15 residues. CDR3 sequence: CASSYVDANQETQYF. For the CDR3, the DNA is TGTGCCAGCAGTTACGTCGATGCTAACCAAGAGACCCAGTACTTC.